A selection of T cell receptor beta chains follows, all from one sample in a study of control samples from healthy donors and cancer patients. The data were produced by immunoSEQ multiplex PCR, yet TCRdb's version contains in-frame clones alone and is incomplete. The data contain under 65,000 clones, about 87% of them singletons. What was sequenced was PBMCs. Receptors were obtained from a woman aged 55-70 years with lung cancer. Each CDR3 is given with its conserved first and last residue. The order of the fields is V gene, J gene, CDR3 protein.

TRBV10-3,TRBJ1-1,CAIRGGAEAFF
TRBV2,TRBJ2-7,CASSVRQGAREQYF
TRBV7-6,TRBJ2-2,CASSFLQGGTGELFF
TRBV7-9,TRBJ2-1,CASSSGTSGRAGNEQFF
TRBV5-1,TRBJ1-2,CASSLGTVYGYTF
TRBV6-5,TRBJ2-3,CASRVGWSTDTQYF
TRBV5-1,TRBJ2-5,CASSLATFGETQYF
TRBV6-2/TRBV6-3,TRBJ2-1,CASSRTSNEQFF
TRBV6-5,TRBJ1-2,CASTARYGGPDGYTF
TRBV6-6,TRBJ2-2,CASSSTAGAGELFF
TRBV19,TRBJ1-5,CASSSPGQGAVNQPQHF
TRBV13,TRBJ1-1,CASSHKRYTEAFF
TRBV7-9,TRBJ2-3,CASSSGSHSGGTDTQYF
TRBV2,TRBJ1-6,CASTRAGVSSPLHF
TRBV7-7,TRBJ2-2,CASVPLAGTGELFF
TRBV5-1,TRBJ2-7,CASSQTGHHYEQYF
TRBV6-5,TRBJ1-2,CASSYTAQGYGYTF
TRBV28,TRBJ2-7,CASSIGQGPHQYF
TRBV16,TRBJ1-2,CASSPTGDLTYGYTF
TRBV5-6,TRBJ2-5,CASSPLDYQETQYF
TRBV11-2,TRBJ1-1,CASSLEPGMNTEAFF
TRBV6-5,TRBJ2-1,CASSEGGLGQFF